These 10 T cell receptor beta chains came from one sample sequenced in a study of beta chain features in type 1 diabetes. What was sequenced were expressed TCRB transcripts, since all of the isolated RNA had been reverse transcribed. Repertoires were generated with immunoSEQ multiplex PCR, while TCRdb's copy carries only in-frame clones and drops some. The sample lists 300,000 or so clones, around 7.6% occurring once. The sample was central memory CD4+ T cells from blood. The receptors derive from a woman younger than 35 in good health.

This clone was counted at least ten times. V and J are TRBV27 and TRBJ1-1; a possible D gene is TRBD1 (5 bases). Trimming removed 9 bases from V and 1 base from J, with 12 bases in between. Germline CDR1 and CDR2: MNHEY and SMNVEV (reference sequence). The CDR3 length is 13 residues. In DNA form, the CDR3 reads TGTGCCAGTACATCAGGACAGAACACTGAAGCTTTCTTT. Encoded protein: CASTSGQNTEAFF.

This clone occurred a few times. The chain links TRBV28 to TRBJ2-1; 14 bases align to TRBD2. Trimming at V came to 6 bases and at J to 10 bases, leaving 8 bases not matched to a gene. From germline, CDR1 is MDHEN and CDR2 SYDVKM. This CDR3 region has 15 residues. As DNA, the CDR3 is TGTGCCAGCAGACAGGGACTAGCGGGAGCTGGGGAGCAGTTCTTC. Translation: CASRQGLAGAGEQFF.

The table lists this clone with a few counts. This chain joins TRBV5-1 and TRBJ1-1; maybe TRBD1 (5 bases). Trimming removed 0 bases from V and 1 base from J, with 10 bases in between. The CDR3 spans 15 residues. Germline assignment: CDR1 SGHRS and CDR2 YFSETQ. This chain's CDR3 is CASSLDPRGNTEAFF. In DNA form, the CDR3 reads TGCGCCAGCAGCTTGGATCCGAGGGGGAACACTGAAGCTTTCTTT.

This chain uses TRBV6-6 with TRBJ2-1; D is ambiguous. With 4 bases removed from V and 6 bases from J, the gap between germline ends came to 7 bases. In germline, CDR1 is MNHNY, CDR2 SVGAGI (reference sequence). There are 12 residues in the CDR3. This CDR3 is CASSSNFNEQFF. CDR3 coding DNA: TGTGCCAGCAGTTCGAACTTCAATGAGCAGTTCTTC.

This clone came up a few times. The rearrangement uses TRBV25-1 and TRBJ1-2; D is undetermined. The CDR3 extends over 15 amino acids. Germline lookup yields CDR1 MGHDK and CDR2 SYGVNS. V was shortened by 4 bases and J by 0 bases, with 12 bases between the two germline ends. The CDR3 region is CASSASGISNYGYTF. CDR3 in DNA: TGTGCCAGCAGTGCCTCCGGAATTTCTAACTATGGCTACACCTTC.

The chain has TRBV6-4 and TRBJ2-2; D possibly corresponds to TRBD2 (6 bases). The germline V and J ends were trimmed by 6 bases and 6 bases, with 14 bases remaining between them. Germline-derived CDR1 and CDR2 are MRHNA and SNTAGT. CDR3 size: 14 residues. DNA for the CDR3: TGTGCCAGCAGACTGTCCACGGGGGCCGGGGAGCTGTTTTTT. It specifies CASRLSTGAGELFF.

This clone has at least ten counts. The chain has TRBV7-2 and TRBJ1-1; 7 nucleotides line up with TRBD1. The trim removed 5 bases at V and 4 bases at J, leaving 7 bases unmatched. The CDR3 length is 14 residues. Germline CDR1 reads SGHTA; CDR2 reads FQGNSA. In nucleotides, the CDR3 is TGTGCCAGCAGCCCGCAGGGGGGCGGCACTGAAGCTTTCTTT. Translation gives CASSPQGGGTEAFF.

This chain joins TRBV27 and TRBJ2-3; 8 positions agree with TRBD2. J was trimmed by 2 bases and V by 6 bases; bases with no gene match: 10. The CDR3 is 16 residues long. Germline lookup yields CDR1 MNHEY and CDR2 SMNVEV (reference sequence). The DNA of the CDR3 is TGTGCCAGCAGCGTACAGCTAGCGGGCGCCACAGATACGCAGTATTTT. This encodes CASSVQLAGATDTQYF.

The V call is TRBV7-2, the J call TRBJ2-5; TRBD1 matches 7 bases. Trimming cost V 5 bases and J 2 bases; bases outside gene matches: 5. Germline V gene data show CDR1 as SGHTA and CDR2 as FQGNSA. The CDR3 spans 14 residues. Written as DNA, the CDR3 is TGTGCCAGCAGCCGAAACAGGGGTCAAGAGACCCAGTACTTC. Protein sequence: CASSRNRGQETQYF. Full variable domain (rest looked up from reference TRBV7-2 and TRBJ2-5): GAGVSQSPSNKVTEKGKDVELRCDPISGHTALYWYRQSLGQGLEFLIYFQGNSAPDKSGLPSDRFSAERTGGSVSTLTIQRTQQEDSAVYLCASSRNRGQETQYFGPGTRLLVL.

This clone was seen more than once but under ten times. The V and J genes are TRBV5-1 and TRBJ2-2; the D gene is possibly TRBD1 (5 bases). V was shortened by 0 bases and J by 6 bases, with 9 bases between the two germline ends. Germline CDR1 SGHRS, CDR2 YFSETQ. The CDR3 sequence is 14 residues long. The CDR3 nucleotides are TGCGCCAGCAGCTTGGCCTGGGGCCCCGGGGAGCTGTTTTTT. It translates to CASSLAWGPGELFF. Based on the CDR3 plus reference TRBV5-1 and TRBJ2-2, the full variable domain is KAGVTQTPRYLIKTRGQQVTLSCSPISGHRSVSWYQQTPGQGLQFLFEYFSETQRNKGNFPGRFSGRQFSNSRSEMNVSTLELGDSALYLCASSLAWGPGELFFGEGSRLTVL.